This T cell receptor (beta chain) was captured in a study of T-cell reconstitution after alpha-beta-depleted transplantation in children. The study's findings and limits: About two months after transplant, alpha-beta T cells reportedly came from several hundred expanded graft clones. A year had passed since transplant, and T-cell counts and diversity by then came mostly from newly produced T cells. Certain patients had high TCRbeta diversity at day 60, and it came from recipient T cells and thymic progenitors that survived.

The CDR3 contains 16 residues. V was clipped by 0 bases and J by 1 base, with 11 bases between them. The V gene's germline CDR1 is MNHEY and CDR2 SVGEGT. Note on this clonotype: Its specificity is not known.

TCRbeta library construction was performed incorporating unique molecular identifiers. In TCRdb, the PCR reads were re-called with MiXCR into one record per CDR3 protein. This sample has under 250,000 distinct CDR3 sequences, with approximately 15% found just once. This clonotype originated in a male patient aged 2-15 years who had a stem cell transplant for acute lymphoblastic leukemia, so the T cells may come from the graft donor. The chain couples TRBV6-2 or TRBV6-3 to TRBJ2-3; tentative D call: TRBD2 (6 bases). The sequencing here drew on PBMCs, mostly from graft donor cells, taken 360 days after TCRalphabeta/CD19-depleted stem cell transplant. CDR3 protein: CASSYSIGTRTDTQYF. In nucleotides, the CDR3 is TGTGCCAGCAGTTACTCGATAGGGACTCGCACAGATACGCAGTATTTT.